This T cell receptor (beta chain) derives from a study of T cells after yellow fever vaccination. Study-level background: It was SMART-Seq v4 Ultra Low Input that prepared the fractions with low cell numbers. General observations from the study: From the bulk population, abundant clonotypes could contaminate and appear within FACS-sorted repertoires.

This clonotype showed up just a few times. The antigen is undetermined. The CDR3 sequence is 12 residues long. Germline values: CDR1 GTSNPN, CDR2 SVGIG (reference sequence). Trimming shortened V by 2 bases and J by 4 bases, and 9 bases separated the two germline ends. The 5'RACE template-switching step produced TCR cDNA and added a universal primer site and UMIs. Via MiXCR, TCRdb re-called the 5' RACE reads, giving one row per CDR3 protein. The repertoire holds about 230,000 distinct CDR3 sequences, with roughly 6.2% as singletons. V usage is TRBV30 and J usage is TRBJ2-7, with D unclear. The sample here was CD4+ T cells sorted from PBMCs, taken on the day of the yellow fever booster vaccination. The source is a man aged 25-40 years who received the YFV17D yellow fever vaccine. CDR3 amino acids: CAWSLTLYEQYF. As DNA, the CDR3 is TGTGCCTGGAGTTTAACTTTATACGAGCAGTACTTC.